Given below is one T cell receptor beta chain in context. Its antigen is as yet unknown. These data originate in a study of cytomegalovirus exposure and HLA in healthy donors. Study in general: Of around 400 genotyped donors, 80% to 85% grouped in the Caucasian-associated ancestry cluster. Study-wide results and limits: In a later analysis, TCR beta V- and J-gene trimming showed a link to a missense DCLRE1C variant. According to an earlier analysis, most TCR beta V segments yielded productive rearrangements about 87% or about 30% of the time.

PCR employed 60 Vbeta and 13 Jbeta primers. Assay: immunoSEQ multiplex PCR; the TCRdb copy retains only in-frame clones and omits some. Among roughly 190,000 clones listed, almost 80% were seen once. The donors, nominally healthy at sampling, likely had unrecorded immune exposures. The sample comprised PBMCs. The receptor was derived from a woman younger than 30 in good health and CMV-seronegative.

For the CDR3, the DNA is TGTGCCAGCAGTGAAGTGAGCTCCTACGAGCAGTACTTC. Amino acid sequence: CASSEVSSYEQYF. The chain links TRBV2 to TRBJ2-7; D is unclear. The CDR3 extends over 13 amino acids. Trimming pared 1 base from V and 0 bases from J, leaving 4 bases between. Germline values: CDR1 SNHLY, CDR2 FYNNEI.